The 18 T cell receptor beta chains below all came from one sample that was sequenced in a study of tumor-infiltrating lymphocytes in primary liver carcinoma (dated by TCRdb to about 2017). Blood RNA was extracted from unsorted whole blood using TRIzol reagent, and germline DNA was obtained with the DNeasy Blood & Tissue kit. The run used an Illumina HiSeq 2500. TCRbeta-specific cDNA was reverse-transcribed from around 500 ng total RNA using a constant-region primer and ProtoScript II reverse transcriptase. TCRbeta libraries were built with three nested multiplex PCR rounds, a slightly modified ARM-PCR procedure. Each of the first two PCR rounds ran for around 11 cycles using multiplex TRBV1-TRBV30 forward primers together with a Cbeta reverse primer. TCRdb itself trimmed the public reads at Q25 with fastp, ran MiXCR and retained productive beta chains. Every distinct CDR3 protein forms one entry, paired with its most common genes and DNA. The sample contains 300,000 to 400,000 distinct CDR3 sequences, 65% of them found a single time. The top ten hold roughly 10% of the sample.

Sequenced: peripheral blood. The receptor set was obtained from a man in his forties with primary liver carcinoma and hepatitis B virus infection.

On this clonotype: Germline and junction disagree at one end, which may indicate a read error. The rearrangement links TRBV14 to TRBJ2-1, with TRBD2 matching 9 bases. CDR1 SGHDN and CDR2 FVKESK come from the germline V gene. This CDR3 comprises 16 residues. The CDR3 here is CAGSQELSGSYNEQFF. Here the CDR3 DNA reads TGTGCCGGCAGCCAAGAACTTAGCGGGAGTTACAATGAGCAGTTCTTC.

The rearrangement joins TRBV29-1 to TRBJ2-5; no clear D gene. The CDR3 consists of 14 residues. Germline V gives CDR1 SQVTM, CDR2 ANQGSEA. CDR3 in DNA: TGCAGTGCCACATCGGGTTCACTAAAAGAGACCCAGTACTTC. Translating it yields CSATSGSLKETQYF.

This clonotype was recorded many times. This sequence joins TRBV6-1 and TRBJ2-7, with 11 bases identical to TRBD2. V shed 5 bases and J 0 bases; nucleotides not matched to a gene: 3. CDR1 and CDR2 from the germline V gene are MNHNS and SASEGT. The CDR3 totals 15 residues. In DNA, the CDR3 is TGTGCCAGCAGTACCGGGACTAGCGGCTCCTACGAGCAGTACTTC. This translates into CASSTGTSGSYEQYF.

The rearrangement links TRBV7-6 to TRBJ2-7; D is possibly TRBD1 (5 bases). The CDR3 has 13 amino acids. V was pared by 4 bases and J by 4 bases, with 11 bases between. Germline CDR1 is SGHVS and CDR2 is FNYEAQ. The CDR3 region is CASSSTDGYEQYF. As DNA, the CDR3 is TGTGCCAGCAGCTCGACAGACGGGTACGAGCAGTACTTC. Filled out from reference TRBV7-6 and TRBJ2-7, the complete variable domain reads GAGVSQSPRYKVTKRGQDVALRCDPISGHVSLYWYRQALGQGPEFLTYFNYEAQQDKSGLPNDRFSAERPEGSISTLTIQRTEQRDSAMYRCASSSTDGYEQYFGPGTRLTVT.

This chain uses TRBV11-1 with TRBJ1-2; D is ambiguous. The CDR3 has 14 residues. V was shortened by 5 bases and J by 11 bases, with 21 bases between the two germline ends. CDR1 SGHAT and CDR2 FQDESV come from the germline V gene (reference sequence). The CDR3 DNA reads TGTGCCAGCAGCAGCGAAGGACCGTGGATAGGATACACCTTC. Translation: CASSSEGPWIGYTF.

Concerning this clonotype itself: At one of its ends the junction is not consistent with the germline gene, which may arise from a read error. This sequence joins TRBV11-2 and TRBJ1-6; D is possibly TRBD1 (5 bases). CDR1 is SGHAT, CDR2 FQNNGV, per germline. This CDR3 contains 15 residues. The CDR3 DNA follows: TGTGCTAGCAGGGCCAACGAAGGTGCTAATCCACCCCTCCACTTT. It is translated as CASRANEGANPPLHF.

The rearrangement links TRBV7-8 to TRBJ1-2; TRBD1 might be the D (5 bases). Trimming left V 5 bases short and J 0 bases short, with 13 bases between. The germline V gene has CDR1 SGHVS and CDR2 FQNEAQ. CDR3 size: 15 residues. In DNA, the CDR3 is TGTGCCAGCAGCACCGAACTGGGGGCTAACTATGGCTACACCTTC. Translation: CASSTELGANYGYTF.

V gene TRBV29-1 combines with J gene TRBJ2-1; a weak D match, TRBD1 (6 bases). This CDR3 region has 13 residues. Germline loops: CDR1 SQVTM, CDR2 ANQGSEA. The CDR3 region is CILGGDPSDEQFF. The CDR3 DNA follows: TGCATCCTAGGGGGAGATCCCTCCGATGAGCAGTTCTTC.

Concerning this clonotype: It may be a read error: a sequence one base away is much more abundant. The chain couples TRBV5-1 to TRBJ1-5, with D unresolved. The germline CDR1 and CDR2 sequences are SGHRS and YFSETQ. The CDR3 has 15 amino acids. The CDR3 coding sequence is TGCGCCAGCAGCTTGGTTCCGGGCGGGAACCAGCCCAAGCATTTT. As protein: CASSLVPGGNQPKHF. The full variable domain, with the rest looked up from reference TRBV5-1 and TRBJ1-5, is KAGVTQTPRYLIKTRGQQVTLSCSPISGHRSVSWYQQTPGQGLQFLFEYFSETQRNKGNFPGRFSGRQFSNSRSEMNVSTLELGDSALYLCASSLVPGGNQPKHFGDGTRLSIL.

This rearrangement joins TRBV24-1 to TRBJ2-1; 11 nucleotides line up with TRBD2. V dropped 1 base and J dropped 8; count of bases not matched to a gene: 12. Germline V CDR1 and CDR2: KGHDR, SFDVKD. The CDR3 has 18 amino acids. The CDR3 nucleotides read TGTGCCACCAGTGATTTCCAGGGTAGCGGGAGGGCCTTACATGAGCAGTTCTTC. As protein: CATSDFQGSGRALHEQFF.

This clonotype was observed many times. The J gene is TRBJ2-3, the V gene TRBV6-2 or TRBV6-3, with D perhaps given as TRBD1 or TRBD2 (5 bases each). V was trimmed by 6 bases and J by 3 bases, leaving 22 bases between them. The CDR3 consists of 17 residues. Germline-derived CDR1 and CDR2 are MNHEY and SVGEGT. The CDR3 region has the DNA TGTGCCAGCAGCTACCCTGGGGGACCGCGCCCGACAGATACGCAGTATTTT. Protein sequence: CASSYPGGPRPTDTQYF.

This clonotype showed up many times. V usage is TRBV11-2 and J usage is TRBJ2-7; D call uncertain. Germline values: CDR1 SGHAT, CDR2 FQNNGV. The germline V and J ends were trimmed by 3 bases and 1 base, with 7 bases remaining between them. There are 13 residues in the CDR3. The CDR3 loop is CASSLAPSYEQYF. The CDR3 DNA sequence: TGTGCCAGCAGCTTGGCGCCATCCTACGAGCAGTACTTC.

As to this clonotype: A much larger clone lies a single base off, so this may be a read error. DNA for the CDR3: TGCGCCAGCAGCCAAAGTTGGGGGGCGGGGGAGCAGTACTTC. This translates into CASSQSWGAGEQYF. The chain uses TRBV4-1 and TRBJ2-7; D possibly uses TRBD1 or TRBD2 (6 bases each). Germline V gene data show CDR1 as MGHRA and CDR2 as YSYEKL. This CDR3 comprises 14 residues. The V gene lost 2 bases and the J gene lost 7 bases, with 15 bases spanning the gap.

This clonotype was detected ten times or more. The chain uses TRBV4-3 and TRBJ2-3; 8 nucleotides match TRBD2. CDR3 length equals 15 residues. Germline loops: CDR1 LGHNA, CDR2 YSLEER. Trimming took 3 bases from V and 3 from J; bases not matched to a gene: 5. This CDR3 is CASSQGSGSTDTQYF. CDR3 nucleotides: TGCGCCAGCAGCCAGGGAAGCGGGAGTACAGATACGCAGTATTTT.

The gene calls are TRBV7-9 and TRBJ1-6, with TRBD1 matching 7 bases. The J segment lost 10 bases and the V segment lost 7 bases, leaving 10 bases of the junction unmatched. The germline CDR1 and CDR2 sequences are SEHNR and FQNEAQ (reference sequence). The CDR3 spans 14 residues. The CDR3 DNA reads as TGTGCCAGCACCCCGACAGGGAAGGGATCACCCCTCCACTTT. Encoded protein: CASTPTGKGSPLHF.

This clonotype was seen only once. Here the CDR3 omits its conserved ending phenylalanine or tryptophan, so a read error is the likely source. The CDR3 nucleotides read TGCAGAGTTTCCTCGACAGGAGGGGAGACCCAGTACTTA. Amino acids: CRVSSTGGETQYL. The chain joins TRBV29-1 to TRBJ2-5; D assignment may be TRBD1 or TRBD2 (6 bases each). From germline, CDR1 is SQVTM and CDR2 ANQGSEA. The CDR3 is made up of 13 amino acids.

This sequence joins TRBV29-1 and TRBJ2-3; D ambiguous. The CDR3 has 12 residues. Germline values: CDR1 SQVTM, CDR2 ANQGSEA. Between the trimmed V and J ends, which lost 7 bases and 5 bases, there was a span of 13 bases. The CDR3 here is CSAIILEDTQYF. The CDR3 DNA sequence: TGCAGCGCCATTATCCTTGAAGATACGCAGTATTTT.

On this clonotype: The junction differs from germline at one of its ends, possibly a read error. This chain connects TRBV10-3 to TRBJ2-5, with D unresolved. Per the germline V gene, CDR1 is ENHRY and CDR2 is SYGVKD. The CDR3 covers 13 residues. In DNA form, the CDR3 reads TGTGCCAACAGTCGAGAAAACAAAGAGACCCAGTACTTC. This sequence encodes CANSRENKETQYF.